This T cell receptor beta chain came from a study of shared clonotypes between healthy human individuals (TCRdb year 2020). For the wider study: The cohort included a few men and a couple of women between 18 and 49 years of age. Per donor, three plates each were used for CD4 naive and CD4 memory, two for CD8 naive, and one for CD8 memory. To estimate repertoire size and how much clonotype sharing occurs between individuals, the study deeply sequenced the blood TCR repertoires of five healthy adults. To increase sequencing depth and limit assay-specific biases, TCR repertoire library preparation and sequencing were carried out by different laboratories using diverse techniques. Between about 0.85 and 8.9 billion PBMCs per donor were obtained by leukapheresis. The research as a whole found: Sampling was limited to blood, and TCR repertoires in tissue likely differ from TCR repertoires in blood. Even with the large sequencing depth, rarefaction of the sorted-subset datasets indicated that sequencing was incomplete. Higher generation probabilities were observed for clonotypes shared by all four sorted-subset donors than for non-shared clonotypes. Pairwise subsampling indicated that sequencing depth was expected to affect the degree of clonotype sharing among donors. Because the study included a small number of donors, the genetic and exposure-history diversity represented was limited. Naive subsets generally had larger estimated clonotype richness than memory subsets did. About 5% of naive CD4, roughly 3.5% of naive CD8, approximately 2% of memory CD4, and 0.4% of memory CD8 clonotypes were shared across several donors.

The donors were healthy, HIV-negative adults who had no recently reported acute infections or vaccinations. Every donor was a Caucasian adult residing in Nashville, Tennessee, USA. Magnetic negative selection was used to enrich CD4+ T cells, after which naive cells were positively selected on CD45RA and the negative fraction became the memory subset. Blood was obtained by leukapheresis, after which PBMCs were separated by Ficoll-Histopaque density gradient centrifugation and cryopreserved in liquid nitrogen vapor phase. Analytical flow cytometry was used to check the purity and quantity of every magnetically sorted T cell population. From each sorted fraction, genomic DNA was isolated and quantified by UV absorbance on a Nanodrop 2000c. Relative to germline, V is 0 bases shorter and J is 7 bases shorter, with 10 bases between their ends. The germline V gene (reference sequence) specifies LNHNV as CDR1 and YYDKDF as CDR2. The CDR3 goes from the cysteine to the phenylalanine over 13 residues. Only CDR3 DNA is held: 39 bases, read in frame from base 1.

In regard to this clone: What antigen it recognizes has not been identified. There are no base qualities to consult, and no much larger clone falls within one base.

Using the deep immunoSEQ assay, TCR CDR3 regions were amplified from genomic DNA by multiplex PCR. Genomic DNA extracted from each cell subset was distributed evenly over all wells of several immunoSEQ 96-well plates, and each plate served as one replicate. For sorted subsets, approximately 200 ng of genomic DNA, equivalent to 25,000 to 35,000 T cell genomes, went into each replicate PCR. The purified libraries were quantified using a Qubit 3.0 fluorometer, sized with a Bioanalyzer 2100, and then quantified again using the KAPA Library Quantification kit. Each immunoSEQ 96-well plate was sequenced on its own single-read 150-cycle Illumina NextSeq 550 flow cell. Per the source publication's procedure: The immunoSEQ output contained only junctional sequences without quality scores, so filtering could not match that applied to full-length reads. Sequences were annotated with PyIR, a Python wrapper for IgBLAST v1.9, using IMGT germline references to assign V/J genes and CDR3. Reads were filtered out if the reads had weak V/J assignments (E-value above 1e-6), no CDR3, stop codons, out-of-frame junctions, or ambiguous translated residues. V3J clonotypes were defined by identical inferred V gene, J gene, and CDR3 amino acid sequence. To compute the percentage overlap between repertoires, the number of shared unique clonotypes was divided by the size of the smaller repertoire. RTK rarefaction, the Chao1 estimator, and Recon v2.1 estimates of unobserved clonotypes were used to assess repertoire richness. For all TCRbeta clonotypes obtained by the gDNA method from a few donors, generation probabilities were computed with OLGA. This is the immuneACCESS table as TCRdb keeps it, with only in-frame sequences that have V and J called. A part of the clones is gone; compared with another copy, unresolved V genes explain less than half, and the rest is unexplained. V and J calls and clone size follow that table, whereas D and trimming were derived from the DNA. The sample includes roughly 2.5 million clones, with around 94% observed a single time. 0.14% of the sample rests with the top ten.

Sequencing input: naive CD4+ T cells sorted from blood. The meaning of the sample's cell subset or site label: CD45RA+ positively selected. The rearrangement joined TRBV15 to TRBJ2-7, with no reliable assignment of the D segment. The sequence was obtained from a man aged 18-30 years in good health. The nucleotides read TGTGCCACCAGCAGAGAGATCGGCCAGGAGCAGTACTTC. The translation is CATSREIGQEQYF.